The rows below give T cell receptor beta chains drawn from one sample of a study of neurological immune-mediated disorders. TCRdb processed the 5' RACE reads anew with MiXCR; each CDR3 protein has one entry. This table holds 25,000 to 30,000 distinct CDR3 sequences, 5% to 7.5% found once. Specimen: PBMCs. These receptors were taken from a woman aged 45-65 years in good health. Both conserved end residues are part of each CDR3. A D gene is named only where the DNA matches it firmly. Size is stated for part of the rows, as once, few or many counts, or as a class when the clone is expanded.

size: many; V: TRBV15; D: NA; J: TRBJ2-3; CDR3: CATSEGGPATGTQYF; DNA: TGTGCCACCAGCGAGGGGGGGCCGGCCACAGGTACGCAGTATTTT
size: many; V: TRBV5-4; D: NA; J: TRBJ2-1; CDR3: CASSPGDLSYNEQFF; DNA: TGTGCCAGCAGCCCTGGCGACCTCTCCTACAATGAGCAGTTCTTC
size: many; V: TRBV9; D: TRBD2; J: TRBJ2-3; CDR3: CASSVGTSGGVDTQYF; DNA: TGTGCCAGCAGCGTAGGGACTAGCGGGGGTGTAGATACGCAGTATTTT
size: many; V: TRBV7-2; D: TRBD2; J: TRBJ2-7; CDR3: CASSPAGLAKPYEQYF; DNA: TGTGCCAGCAGCCCGGCGGGACTAGCGAAACCCTACGAGCAGTACTTC
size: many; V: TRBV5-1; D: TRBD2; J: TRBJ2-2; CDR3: CASSLAGGPSTGELFF; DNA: TGCGCCAGCAGCTTAGCGGGAGGGCCGAGCACCGGGGAGCTGTTTTTT
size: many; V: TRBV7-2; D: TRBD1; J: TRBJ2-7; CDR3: CASSVHGQGLGEQYF; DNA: TGTGCCAGCAGCGTACATGGACAGGGGTTAGGCGAGCAGTACTTC
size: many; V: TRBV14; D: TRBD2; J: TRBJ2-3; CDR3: CASSQEIAGGTDTQYF; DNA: TGTGCCAGCAGCCAGGAGATAGCGGGAGGCACAGATACGCAGTATTTT
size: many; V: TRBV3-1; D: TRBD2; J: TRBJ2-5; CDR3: CASSPGLAQETQYF; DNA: TGTGCCAGCAGCCCGGGACTAGCCCAAGAGACCCAGTACTTC
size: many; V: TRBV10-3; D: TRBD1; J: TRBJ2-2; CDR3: CAIRDRGYTGELFF; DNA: TGTGCCATCCGGGACAGGGGTTACACCGGGGAGCTGTTTTTT
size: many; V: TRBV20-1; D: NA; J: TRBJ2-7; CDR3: CSARQTSTYEQYF; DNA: TGCAGTGCTAGGCAGACAAGCACCTACGAGCAGTACTTC
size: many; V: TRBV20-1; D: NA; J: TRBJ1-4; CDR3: CSSVGEGVGEKLFF; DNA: TGCAGTTCGGTGGGGGAAGGAGTGGGGGAAAAACTGTTTTTT
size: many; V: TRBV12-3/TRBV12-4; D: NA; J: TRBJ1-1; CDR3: CASSPGFLTEAFF; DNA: TGTGCCAGCAGTCCCGGTTTTCTCACTGAAGCTTTCTTT
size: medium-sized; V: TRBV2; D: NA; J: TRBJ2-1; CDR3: CASSARIYNEQFF; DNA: TGTGCCAGCAGTGCTCGGATTTACAATGAGCAGTTCTTC
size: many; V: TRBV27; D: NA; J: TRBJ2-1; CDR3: CASRETPSISYNEQFF; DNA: TGTGCCAGCAGAGAAACCCCTAGCATCTCCTACAATGAGCAGTTCTTC
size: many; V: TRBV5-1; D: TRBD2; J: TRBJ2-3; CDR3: CASSLAGLASSTDTQYF; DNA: TGCGCCAGCAGCTTGGCTGGACTAGCGTCTAGCACAGATACGCAGTATTTT
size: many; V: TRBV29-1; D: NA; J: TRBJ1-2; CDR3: CSVETGLNYGYTF; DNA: TGCAGCGTTGAAACAGGCTTGAACTATGGCTACACCTTC
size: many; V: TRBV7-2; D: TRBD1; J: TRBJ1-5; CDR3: CASSEDRGNIHQPQHF; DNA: TGTGCCAGCAGCGAGGACAGGGGAAATATTCATCAGCCCCAGCATTTT
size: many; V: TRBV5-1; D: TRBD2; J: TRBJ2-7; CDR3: CASSSSGGEQYF; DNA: TGCGCCAGCAGCTCTAGCGGAGGCGAGCAGTACTTC
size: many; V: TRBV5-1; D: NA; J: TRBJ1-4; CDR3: CASSAGVEEKLFF; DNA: TGCGCCAGCAGCGCAGGGGTTGAGGAAAAACTGTTTTTT
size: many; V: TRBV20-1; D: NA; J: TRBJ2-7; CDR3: CSAVTGTLAYEQYF; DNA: TGCAGTGCCGTGACCGGGACCCTGGCCTACGAGCAGTACTTC
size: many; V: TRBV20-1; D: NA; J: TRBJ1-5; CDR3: CSARGPAGQPQHF; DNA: TGCAGTGCTAGGGGGCCAGCAGGGCAGCCCCAGCATTTT
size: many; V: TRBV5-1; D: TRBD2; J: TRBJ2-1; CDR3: CASSLHGLAERGEQFF; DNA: TGCGCCAGCAGCTTGCATGGACTAGCGGAGCGGGGTGAGCAGTTCTTC
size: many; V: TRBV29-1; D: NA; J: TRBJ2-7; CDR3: CSVGSRNEQYF; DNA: TGCAGCGTTGGAAGTCGTAACGAGCAGTACTTC
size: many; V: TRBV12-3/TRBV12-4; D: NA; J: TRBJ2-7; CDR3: CASSLGKGYEQYF; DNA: TGTGCCAGCAGTTTAGGGAAGGGCTACGAGCAGTACTTC
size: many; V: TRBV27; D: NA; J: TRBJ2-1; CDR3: CASSLKGSNEQFF; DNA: TGTGCCAGCAGTTTAAAAGGGTCCAATGAGCAGTTCTTC
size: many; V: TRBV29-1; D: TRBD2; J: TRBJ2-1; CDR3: CSVDNVGLVSQFF; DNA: TGCAGCGTTGATAATGTGGGACTAGTTTCCCAGTTCTTC
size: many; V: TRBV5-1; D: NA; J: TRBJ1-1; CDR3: CASTLGGVERSEAFF; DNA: TGCGCCAGCACCCTGGGGGGGGTTGAGAGATCTGAAGCTTTCTTT
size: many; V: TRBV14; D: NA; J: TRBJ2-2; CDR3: CASSQNSDTGELFF; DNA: TGTGCCAGCAGCCAAAACTCAGACACCGGGGAGCTGTTTTTT
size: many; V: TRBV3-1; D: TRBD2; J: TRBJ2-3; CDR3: CASSLGTSGRRTDTQYF; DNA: TGTGCCAGCAGCCTGGGGACTAGCGGGAGGAGGACAGATACGCAGTATTTT
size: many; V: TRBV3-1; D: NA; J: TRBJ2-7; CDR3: CASSQVPQSEQYF; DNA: TGTGCCAGCAGCCAAGTCCCACAGAGCGAGCAGTACTTC
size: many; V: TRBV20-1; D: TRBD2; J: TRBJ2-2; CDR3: CSAQPAGANTGELFF; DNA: TGCAGTGCACAGCCGGCGGGAGCGAACACCGGGGAGCTGTTTTTT
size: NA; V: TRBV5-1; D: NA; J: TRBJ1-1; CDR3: CASSLAIGLNTEALF; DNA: TGCGCCAGCAGCTTGGCCATAGGTTTGAACACTGAAGCTCTCTTT
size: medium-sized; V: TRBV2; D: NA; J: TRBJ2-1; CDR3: CASSEEAYNEQFF; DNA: TGTGCCAGCAGTGAGGAAGCCTACAATGAGCAGTTCTTC
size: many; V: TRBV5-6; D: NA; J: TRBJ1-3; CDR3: CASSLVGRDIYF; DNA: TGTGCCAGCAGCTTGGTTGGCAGAGACATATATTTT
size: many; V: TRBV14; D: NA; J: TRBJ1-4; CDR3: CASSQFRSIVGEKLFF; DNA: TGTGCCAGCAGCCAATTTAGGAGTATTGTAGGTGAAAAACTGTTTTTT
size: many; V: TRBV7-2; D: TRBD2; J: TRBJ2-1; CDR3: CASSLSGGALEQFF; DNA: TGTGCCAGCAGCTTGAGCGGGGGGGCGCTTGAGCAGTTCTTC